This T cell receptor (beta chain) was observed in a study of blood T cell repertoires in COVID-19. Across the study: T cells, B-cell-depleted T cells, or PBMCs provided the cDNA or gDNA that served as material.

Original handling: Reference gene primer amplification gave estimated nucleated cell counts. The assay was immunoSEQ multiplex PCR, and TCRdb's table has in-frame clones only and misses some. That table gives V, J and clone size, and the DNA gave D and trimming. The sample has roughly 300,000 clones; more than 85% are singletons. The CDR3 is made up of 13 amino acids. Trimming stripped 8 bases from V and 5 bases from J, with 12 bases between. The V gene's germline CDR1 is KGHSH and CDR2 LQKENI. The receptor comes from a woman under 40 with COVID-19, enrolled during active disease. The sequencing sample was made of peripheral blood. V and J are TRBV18 and TRBJ1-4; TRBD1 might be the D (6 bases). CDR3 in DNA: TGTGCCAGCCGGACAGTCCCCAATGAAAAACTGTTTTTT. It is translated as CASRTVPNEKLFF.